This is a list of T cell receptor beta chains from one sample in a study of blood T cell repertoires in COVID-19. Profiled with immunoSEQ multiplex PCR; TCRdb holds only in-frame clones, not every one. The table includes over 150,000 clones, roughly 90% detected once. Sequencing used peripheral blood. These receptors were collected from a man in his fifties with COVID-19, enrolled during active disease. The CDR3 runs from the conserved cysteine through the conserved F or W.

v_gene: TRBV5-6; len: 13; CDR3aa: CASSSWGAYEQYF
v_gene: TRBV7-2; len: 14; CDR3aa: CASSLARRNTEAFF
v_gene: TRBV18; len: 16; CDR3aa: CASSQSGGFPSYEQYF
v_gene: TRBV5-1; len: 16; CDR3aa: CASSPVRQGLGETQYF
v_gene: TRBV28; len: 12; CDR3aa: CASSRRDYGYTF
v_gene: TRBV24-1; len: 16; CDR3aa: CATSDVEGEGTDTQYF
v_gene: TRBV6-5; len: 14; CDR3aa: CASTLDTYNTEAFF
v_gene: TRBV6-6; len: 16; CDR3aa: CASSPGTTSFLREQYF
v_gene: TRBV5-1; len: 14; CDR3aa: CASPRSGAQETQYF
v_gene: TRBV10-2; len: 19; CDR3aa: CASSEWLQSGAWSNQPQHF
v_gene: TRBV6-2/TRBV6-3; len: 17; CDR3aa: CASSPSYLHRANTEAFF
v_gene: TRBV6-5; len: 15; CDR3aa: CASSYEDSSYNEQFF
v_gene: TRBV6-5; len: 13; CDR3aa: CASSLANTGELFF
v_gene: TRBV27; len: 14; CDR3aa: CASRRREGYNEQFF
v_gene: TRBV19; len: 16; CDR3aa: CASSILDSSIRYGYTF
v_gene: TRBV6-2/TRBV6-3; len: 13; CDR3aa: CASSPRENQPQHF
v_gene: TRBV14; len: 15; CDR3aa: CASSRTPGNTGELFF
v_gene: TRBV19; len: 12; CDR3aa: CASSRTGTEAFF
v_gene: TRBV28; len: 15; CDR3aa: CASRPRGRRNEKLFF
v_gene: TRBV7-9; len: 15; CDR3aa: CASSLAGSLVAEQFF
v_gene: TRBV5-1; len: 16; CDR3aa: CASTRGSGHSTDTQYF
v_gene: TRBV29-1; len: 15; CDR3aa: CSVGKGTSGRGVQYF
v_gene: TRBV18; len: 15; CDR3aa: CASSLGEVGNQPQHF
v_gene: TRBV7-2; len: 16; CDR3aa: CASSFPGQGSGNTIYF
v_gene: TRBV6-5; len: 16; CDR3aa: CASRYSSSSDAYEQYF
v_gene: TRBV3-1/TRBV3-2; len: 17; CDR3aa: CASSQGGGLTAKETQYF
v_gene: TRBV6-5; len: 15; CDR3aa: CASSYGRGGLYEQYF
v_gene: TRBV7-2; len: 19; CDR3aa: CASSKRTSGSFKSSYEQYF
v_gene: TRBV4-2; len: 15; CDR3aa: CASSQDLGEVYEQYF
v_gene: TRBV5-1; len: 15; CDR3aa: CASSTGQGAADTQYF
v_gene: TRBV18; len: 15; CDR3aa: CASSLLGQGVHEQYF
v_gene: TRBV5-1; len: 15; CDR3aa: CASSFSGSSYNEQFF
v_gene: TRBV5-4; len: 15; CDR3aa: CASSLDRDVIYEQYF
v_gene: TRBV27; len: 14; CDR3aa: CASRQQGNNSPLHF
v_gene: TRBV29-1; len: 14; CDR3aa: CSVDTEPGGVGQYF
v_gene: TRBV11-2; len: 16; CDR3aa: CASSHYTTPSLETQYF
v_gene: TRBV27; len: 13; CDR3aa: CASSLVTGSPLHF
v_gene: TRBV27; len: 14; CDR3aa: CASSSGTGDYEQYF
v_gene: TRBV7-2; len: 15; CDR3aa: CASSPGGTSAYEQFF
v_gene: TRBV2; len: 11; CDR3aa: CASNPMTEAFF
v_gene: TRBV30; len: 11; CDR3aa: CAWSVLGEQFF
v_gene: TRBV7-2; len: 14; CDR3aa: CASSPGQGDSPLHF
v_gene: TRBV2; len: 12; CDR3aa: CASSGTEYEQYF
v_gene: TRBV3-1/TRBV3-2; len: 14; CDR3aa: CASSQVLGSHGYTF
v_gene: TRBV20-1; len: 11; CDR3aa: CSRGQQETQYF